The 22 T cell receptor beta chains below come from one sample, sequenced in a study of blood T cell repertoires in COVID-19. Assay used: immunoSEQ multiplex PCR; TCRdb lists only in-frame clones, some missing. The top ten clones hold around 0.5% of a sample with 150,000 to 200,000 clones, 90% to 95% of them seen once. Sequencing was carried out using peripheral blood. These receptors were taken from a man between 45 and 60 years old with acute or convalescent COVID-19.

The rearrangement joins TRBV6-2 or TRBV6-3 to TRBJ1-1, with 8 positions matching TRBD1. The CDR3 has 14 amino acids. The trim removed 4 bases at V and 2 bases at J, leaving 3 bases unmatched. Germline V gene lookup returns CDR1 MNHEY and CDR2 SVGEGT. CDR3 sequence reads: CASSFRGRNTEAFF. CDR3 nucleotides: TGTGCCAGCAGTTTCAGGGGGCGCAACACTGAAGCTTTCTTT.

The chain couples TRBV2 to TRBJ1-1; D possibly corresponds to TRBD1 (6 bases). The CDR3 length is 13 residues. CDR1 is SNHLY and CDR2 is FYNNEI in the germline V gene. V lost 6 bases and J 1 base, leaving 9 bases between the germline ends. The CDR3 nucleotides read TGTGCCAGCAGGTCACAGGGGAACACTGAAGCTTTCTTT. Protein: CASRSQGNTEAFF.

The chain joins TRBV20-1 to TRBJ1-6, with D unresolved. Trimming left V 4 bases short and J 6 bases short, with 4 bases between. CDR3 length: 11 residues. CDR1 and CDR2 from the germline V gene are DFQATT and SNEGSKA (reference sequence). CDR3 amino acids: CSATSNSPLHF. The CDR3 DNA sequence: TGCAGTGCTACGAGTAATTCACCCCTCCACTTT.

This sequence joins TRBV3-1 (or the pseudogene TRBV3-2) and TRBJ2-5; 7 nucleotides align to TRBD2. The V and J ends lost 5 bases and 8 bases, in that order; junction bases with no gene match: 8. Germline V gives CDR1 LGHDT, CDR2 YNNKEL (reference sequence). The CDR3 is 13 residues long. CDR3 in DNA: TGTGCCAGCAGCAGTGGGACTACCGGTACCCAGTACTTC. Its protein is CASSSGTTGTQYF.

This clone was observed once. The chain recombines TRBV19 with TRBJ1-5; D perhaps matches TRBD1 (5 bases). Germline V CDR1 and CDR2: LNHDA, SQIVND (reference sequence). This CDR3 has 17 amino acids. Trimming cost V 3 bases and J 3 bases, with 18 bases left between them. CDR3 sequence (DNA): TGTGCCAGTAGTATCGAAGCCGGACAAGCGTACAATCAGCCCCAGCATTTT. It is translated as CASSIEAGQAYNQPQHF. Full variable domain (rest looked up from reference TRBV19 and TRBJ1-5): DGGITQSPKYLFRKEGQNVTLSCEQNLNHDAMYWYRQDPGQGLRLIYYSQIVNDFQKGDIAEGYSVSREKKESFPLTVTSAQKNPTAFYLCASSIEAGQAYNQPQHFGDGTRLSIL.

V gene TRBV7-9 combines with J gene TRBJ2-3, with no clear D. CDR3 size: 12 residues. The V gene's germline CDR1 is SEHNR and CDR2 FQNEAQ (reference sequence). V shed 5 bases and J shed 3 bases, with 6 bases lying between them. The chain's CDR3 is CASSRTTDTQYF. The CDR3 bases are TGTGCCAGCAGCCGAACAACAGATACGCAGTATTTT. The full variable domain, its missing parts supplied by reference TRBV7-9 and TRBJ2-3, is DTGVSQNPRHKITKRGQNVTFRCDPISEHNRLYWYRQTLGQGPEFLTYFQNEAQLEKSRLLSDRFSAERPKGSFSTLEIQRTEQGDSAMYLCASSRTTDTQYFGPGTRLTVL.

CDR3 amino acids: CATSDPSGRASSSYNEQFF. In DNA form, the CDR3 reads TGTGCCACCAGTGATCCTAGCGGGAGGGCCTCCAGCTCCTACAATGAGCAGTTCTTC. The chain is built from TRBV24-1 and TRBJ2-1, with 12 bases lining up with TRBD2. The germline gives CDR1 KGHDR, CDR2 SFDVKD. This CDR3 contains 19 residues. With 3 bases clipped from V and 0 bases from J, the junction kept 8 bases outside the gene matches.

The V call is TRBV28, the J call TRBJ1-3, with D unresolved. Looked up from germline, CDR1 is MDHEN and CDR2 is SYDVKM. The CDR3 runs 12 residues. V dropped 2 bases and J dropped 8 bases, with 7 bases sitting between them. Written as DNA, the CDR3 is TGTGCCAGCAGTTTAGAGGGCGACACCATATATTTT. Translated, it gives CASSLEGDTIYF.

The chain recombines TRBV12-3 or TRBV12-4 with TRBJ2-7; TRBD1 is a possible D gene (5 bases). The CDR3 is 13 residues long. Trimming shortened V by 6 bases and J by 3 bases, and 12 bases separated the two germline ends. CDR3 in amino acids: CASRSTDNYEQYF. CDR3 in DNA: TGTGCCAGCAGGTCGACAGATAACTACGAGCAGTACTTC.

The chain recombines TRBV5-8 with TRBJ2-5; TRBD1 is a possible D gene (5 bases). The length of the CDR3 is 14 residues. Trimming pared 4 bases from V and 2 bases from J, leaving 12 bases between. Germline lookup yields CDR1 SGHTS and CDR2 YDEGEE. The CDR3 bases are TGTGCCAGCAGCGCAGGGTTCCCACAAGAGACCCAGTACTTC. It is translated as CASSAGFPQETQYF.

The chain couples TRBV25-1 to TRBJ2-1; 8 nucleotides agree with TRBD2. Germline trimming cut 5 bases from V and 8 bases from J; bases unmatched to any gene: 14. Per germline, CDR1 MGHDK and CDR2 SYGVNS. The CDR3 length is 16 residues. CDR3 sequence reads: CASSHFSSGPSDEQFF. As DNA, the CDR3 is TGTGCCAGCAGTCATTTCTCTAGCGGGCCCAGCGATGAGCAGTTCTTC. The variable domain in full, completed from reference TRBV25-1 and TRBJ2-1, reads EADIYQTPRYLVIGTGKKITLECSQTMGHDKMYWYQQDPGMELHLIHYSYGVNSTEKGDLSSESTVSRIRTEHFPLTLESARPSHTSQYLCASSHFSSGPSDEQFFGPGTRLTVL.

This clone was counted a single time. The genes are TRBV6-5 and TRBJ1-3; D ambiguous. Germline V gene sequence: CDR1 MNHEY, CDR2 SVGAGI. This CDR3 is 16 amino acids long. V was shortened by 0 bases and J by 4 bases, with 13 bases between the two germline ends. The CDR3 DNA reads TGTGCCAGCAGTTACTCTATAACCGGCGGAGGAAACACCATATATTTT. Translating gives CASSYSITGGGNTIYF.

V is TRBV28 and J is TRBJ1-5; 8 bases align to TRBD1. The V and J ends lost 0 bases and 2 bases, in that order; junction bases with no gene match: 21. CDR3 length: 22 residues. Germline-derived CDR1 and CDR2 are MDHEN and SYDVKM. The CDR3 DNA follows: TGTGCCAGCAGTTTATGGGCCTTAGGGGCCAGGGGGCAATCTGAAGGCAATCAGCCCCAGCATTTT. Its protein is CASSLWALGARGQSEGNQPQHF.

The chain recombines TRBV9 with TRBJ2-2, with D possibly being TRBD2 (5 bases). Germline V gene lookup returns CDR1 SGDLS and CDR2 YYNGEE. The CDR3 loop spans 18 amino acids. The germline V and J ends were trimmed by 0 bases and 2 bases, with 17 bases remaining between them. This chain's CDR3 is CASSVGQGWTFNTGELFF. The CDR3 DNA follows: TGTGCCAGCAGCGTAGGTCAAGGTTGGACTTTTAACACCGGGGAGCTGTTTTTT.

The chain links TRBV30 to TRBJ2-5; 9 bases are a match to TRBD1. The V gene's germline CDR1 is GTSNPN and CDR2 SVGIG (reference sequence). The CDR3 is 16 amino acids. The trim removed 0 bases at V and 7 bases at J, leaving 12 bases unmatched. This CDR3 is CAWSVWGTGSSGTQYF. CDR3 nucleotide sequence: TGTGCCTGGAGTGTATGGGGGACAGGGTCATCCGGGACCCAGTACTTC.

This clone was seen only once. CDR3 region: CASSTRRENSPLHF. CDR3 bases: TGTGCCAGCAGCACCCGTCGGGAAAATTCACCCCTCCACTTT. The rearrangement uses TRBV9 and TRBJ1-6; D uncertain. The germline V and J ends were trimmed by 4 bases and 7 bases, with 12 bases remaining between them. This CDR3 comprises 14 residues. Germline CDR1 reads SGDLS; CDR2 reads YYNGEE.

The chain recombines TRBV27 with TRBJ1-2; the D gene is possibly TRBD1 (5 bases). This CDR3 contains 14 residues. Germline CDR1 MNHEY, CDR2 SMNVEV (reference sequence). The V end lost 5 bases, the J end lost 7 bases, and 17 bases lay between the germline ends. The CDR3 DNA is TGTGCCAGCAGTCAACTTCATCTAGGGGTTGGCTACACCTTC. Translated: CASSQLHLGVGYTF.

The DNA of the CDR3 is TGTGCCAGCAGCCCCTGGACTAGCGCCTACGAGCAGTACTTC. It is translated as CASSPWTSAYEQYF. J is TRBJ2-7 and V is TRBV7-2; TRBD2 agrees at 9 bases. The CDR3 consists of 14 residues. Germline trimming cut 5 bases from V and 2 bases from J; bases unmatched to any gene: 4. The V gene's germline CDR1 is SGHTA and CDR2 FQGNSA.

The CDR3 nucleotides are TGTGCCAGCAGCCGGACTAGCGGATCTCTCTACGAGCAGTACTTC. It encodes CASSRTSGSLYEQYF. The chain carries TRBV6-5 and TRBJ2-7, with 10 bases fitting TRBD2. The V segment lost 6 bases and the J segment 3 bases; nucleotides outside the gene matches: 8. This CDR3 is built from 15 residues. Germline-derived CDR1 and CDR2 are MNHEY and SVGAGI.

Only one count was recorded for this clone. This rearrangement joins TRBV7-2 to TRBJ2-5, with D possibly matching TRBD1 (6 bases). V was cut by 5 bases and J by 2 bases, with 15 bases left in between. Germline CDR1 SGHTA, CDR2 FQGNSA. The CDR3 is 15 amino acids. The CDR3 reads CASSNFPGQQETQYF. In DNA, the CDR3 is TGTGCCAGCAGCAATTTCCCCGGACAGCAAGAGACCCAGTACTTC.

The CDR3 coding sequence is TGCGCCAGCAGTCCCCCGGGAGTCAATGAGCAGTTCTTC. This codes for CASSPPGVNEQFF. This chain uses TRBV10-1 with TRBJ2-1; weak D call: TRBD2 (6 bases). The CDR3 is 13 amino acids. The germline V gene encodes CDR1 WNHNN and CDR2 SYGVQD (reference sequence). Trimming took 5 bases from V and 6 from J, leaving 11 bases between them.

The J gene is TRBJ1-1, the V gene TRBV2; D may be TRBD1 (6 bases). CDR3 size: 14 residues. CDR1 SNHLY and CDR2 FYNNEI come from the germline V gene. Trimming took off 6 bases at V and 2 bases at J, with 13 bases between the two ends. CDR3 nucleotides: TGTGCCAGCAGACGACAGGAGGACAACACTGAAGCTTTCTTT. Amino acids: CASRRQEDNTEAFF.